This T cell receptor (beta chain) derives from a study of T cell repertoires in cytomegalovirus infection. TCRdb recomputed calls from the reads with MiXCR, one row per CDR3 protein. This sample carries more than 400,000 distinct CDR3 sequences, approximately 26% of them seen once, and the ten largest clones take less than 15%. CDR1 is LGHNA and CDR2 is YNFKEQ in the germline V gene. The CDR3 has 17 residues. The junction had 2 bases not matched to a gene; V was cut back by 0 bases and J by 2 bases. This sequence joins TRBV4-2 and TRBJ2-2; 11 bases are a match to TRBD2. Sequencing input: PBMCs. This clonotype was sampled from a human donor in good health (CMV status not recorded). Some clones in this sample may be carry-over from other donors' samples. In DNA form, the CDR3 reads TGTGCCAGCAGCCAAGATAGACTAGCGGGAAACACCGGGGAGCTGTTTTTT. It yields the protein CASSQDRLAGNTGELFF.